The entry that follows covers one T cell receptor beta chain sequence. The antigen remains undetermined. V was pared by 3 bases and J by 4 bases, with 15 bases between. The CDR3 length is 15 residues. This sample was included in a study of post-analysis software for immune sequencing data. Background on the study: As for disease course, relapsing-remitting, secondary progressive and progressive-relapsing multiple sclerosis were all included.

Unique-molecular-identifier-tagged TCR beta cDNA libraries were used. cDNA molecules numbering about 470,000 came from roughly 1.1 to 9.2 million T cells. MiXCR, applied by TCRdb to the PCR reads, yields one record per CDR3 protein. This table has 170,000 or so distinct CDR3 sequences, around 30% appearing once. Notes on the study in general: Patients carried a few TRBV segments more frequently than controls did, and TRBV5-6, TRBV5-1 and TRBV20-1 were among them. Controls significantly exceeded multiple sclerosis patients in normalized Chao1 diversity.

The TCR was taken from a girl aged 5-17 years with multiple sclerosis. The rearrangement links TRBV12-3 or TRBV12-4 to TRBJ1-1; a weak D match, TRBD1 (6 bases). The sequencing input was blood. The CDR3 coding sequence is TGTGCCAGCAGTTTCTCGGGACACGAGAGCACTGAAGCTTTCTTT. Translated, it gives CASSFSGHESTEAFF.